The T cell receptor (beta chain) described here comes from a study of shared clonotypes between healthy human individuals. Germline CDR1 SEHNR, CDR2 FQNEAQ (reference sequence). J lost 9 bases, V lost 1 base, and 6 bases had no gene match. The CDR3 extends over 15 amino acids. This table comes from immunoSEQ multiplex PCR, and its TCRdb copy is limited to in-frame clones, with some not included. This table has about 2.2 million clones, around 93% appearing once. CD45RO-negative cells were positively selected for CCR7, leaving out terminally differentiated effector memory CD45RA+ cells. This receptor was obtained from a man between 18 and 35 years old in good health. Some clones in this sample may be carry-over from other donors' samples. Sequenced material: naive CD8+ T cells from PBMCs. This chain connects TRBV7-9 to TRBJ2-1; TRBD2 aligns across 10 bases. CDR3 bases: TGTGCCAGCAGCTTAGGTCTAGCGGGAGCGGGTGAGCAGTTCTTC. This gives the protein CASSLGLAGAGEQFF. The full variable domain, with the rest looked up from reference TRBV7-9 and TRBJ2-1, is DTGVSQNPRHKITKRGQNVTFRCDPISEHNRLYWYRQTLGQGPEFLTYFQNEAQLEKSRLLSDRFSAERPKGSFSTLEIQRTEQGDSAMYLCASSLGLAGAGEQFFGPGTRLTVL.